The 20 T cell receptor beta chains listed next were all sequenced from one sample in a study of graft-versus-host responses after intestinal transplantation. Their cognate antigens are unknown. Assay used: immunoSEQ multiplex PCR; TCRdb lists only in-frame clones, some missing. The data hold 39,000 or so clones, with over 90% observed a single time. The sample was unstimulated CD8+ T cells sorted from spleen or lymph node cells, taken before transplant. These receptors were obtained from a human donor who was the organ donor for an intestinal transplant.

J is TRBJ1-1 and V is TRBV4-3; D is unclear. The germline V and J ends were trimmed by 0 bases and 7 bases, with 15 bases remaining between them. From germline, CDR1 is LGHNA and CDR2 YSLEER. The CDR3 loop spans 15 amino acids. The DNA for the CDR3 is TGCGCCAGCAGCCAAGATCACTCATCGGGGAATGAAGCTTTCTTT. This gives the protein CASSQDHSSGNEAFF.

The V and J genes are TRBV6-4 and TRBJ1-4; D not resolved. Between the trimmed V and J ends, which lost 2 bases and 8 bases, there was a span of 12 bases. Germline V gene data show CDR1 as MRHNA and CDR2 as SNTAGT. CDR3 length: 14 residues. The CDR3 is CASSDDQPGEKLFF. The CDR3 region has the DNA TGTGCCAGCAGTGACGACCAACCGGGGGAAAAACTGTTTTTT.

The chain carries TRBV7-9 and TRBJ2-3, with 8 positions matching TRBD1. The CDR3 spans 14 residues. Germline loops: CDR1 SEHNR, CDR2 FQNEAQ (reference sequence). V was clipped by 4 bases and J by 4 bases; unmatched bases: 4. The CDR3 loop reads CASSWSGGPDTQYF. The DNA of the CDR3 is TGTGCCAGCAGCTGGTCAGGGGGCCCAGATACGCAGTATTTT.

CDR3 in amino acids: CASSVRLPTDTQYF. DNA for the CDR3: TGTGCCAGCAGTGTCCGGCTCCCCACAGATACGCAGTATTTT. The rearrangement uses TRBV6-4 and TRBJ2-3; D is ambiguous. Germline V gives CDR1 MRHNA, CDR2 SNTAGT. This CDR3 has 14 amino acids. V was cut by 4 bases and J by 2 bases, with 10 bases left in between.

This clone was picked up one time. The gene calls are TRBV27 and TRBJ2-3; D unclear. Per germline, CDR1 MNHEY and CDR2 SMNVEV (reference sequence). V shed 3 bases and J shed 2 bases, with 9 bases lying between them. There are 14 residues in the CDR3. CDR3 region: CASSFLSFTDTQYF. As DNA, the CDR3 is TGTGCCAGCAGTTTTCTGTCTTTCACAGATACGCAGTATTTT.

The chain joins TRBV6-5 to TRBJ2-3, with 8 bases matching TRBD2. The trim removed 4 bases at V and 3 bases at J, leaving 9 bases unmatched. The CDR3 runs to 16 residues. Germline CDR1 reads MNHEY; CDR2 reads SVGAGI. CDR3 protein: CASSSGLAWRTDTQYF. The CDR3 region has the DNA TGTGCCAGCAGTTCCGGACTAGCCTGGAGGACAGATACGCAGTATTTT.

The chain joins TRBV29-1 to TRBJ2-7; no clear D gene. V dropped 2 bases and J dropped 4 bases, with 12 bases sitting between them. CDR1 SQVTM and CDR2 ANQGSEA come from the germline V gene. The CDR3 runs to 13 residues. In DNA form, the CDR3 reads TGCAGCGTTGAACCAGGAGATGGGTACGAGCAGTACTTC. It is translated as CSVEPGDGYEQYF.

V gene TRBV25-1 combines with J gene TRBJ2-1; TRBD2 aligns across 11 bases. This CDR3 has 16 amino acids. Per the germline V gene, CDR1 is MGHDK and CDR2 is SYGVNS. The J segment lost 6 bases and the V segment lost 0 bases, leaving 4 bases of the junction unmatched. CDR3 sequence: CASSEYGTSGSNEQFF. The CDR3 DNA follows: TGTGCCAGCAGTGAATATGGGACTAGCGGATCCAATGAGCAGTTCTTC.

This chain connects TRBV5-1 to TRBJ2-7; no firm D call. CDR1 and CDR2 (germline): SGHRS, YFSETQ. V lost 1 base and J 2 bases, leaving 7 bases between the germline ends. This CDR3 has 13 amino acids. This chain's CDR3 is CASSLNRAYEQYF. CDR3 DNA: TGCGCCAGCAGCTTGAACAGAGCCTACGAGCAGTACTTC.

This clone has only a few counts. It is likely a read error: a sequence one base away is far more abundant. Different DNA sequences within this sample yield the same CDR3. The rearrangement uses TRBV28 and TRBJ1-1; weak D call: TRBD1 (6 bases). CDR1 is MDHEN and CDR2 is SYDVKM in the germline V gene. The CDR3 loop spans 14 amino acids. The CDR3 DNA follows: TGTGCCAGCAGTTTAGCACAGGGAGGCACTGAAGCGTTCTTT. Its protein is CASSLAQGGTEAFF.

The chain uses TRBV7-6 and TRBJ2-7, with 10 bases that match TRBD2. The trim removed 5 bases at V and 2 bases at J, leaving 3 bases unmatched. The CDR3 loop spans 14 amino acids. Germline V gene data show CDR1 as SGHVS and CDR2 as FNYEAQ. The CDR3 spells CASSGTSEAYEQYF. The CDR3 bases are TGTGCCAGCAGCGGGACTAGCGAGGCCTACGAGCAGTACTTC.

This clone was observed once. The chain carries TRBV10-3 and TRBJ2-2; 8 bases are a match to TRBD2. V trimming: 6 bases; J trimming: 7 bases; junction bases outside the gene matches: 16. The CDR3 loop spans 17 amino acids. Germline V gene data show CDR1 as ENHRY and CDR2 as SYGVKD. DNA of the CDR3: TGTGCCATCAGGGGCCCTTGGACTAGCAGGTTCGACGGGGAGCTGTTTTTT. This sequence encodes CAIRGPWTSRFDGELFF.

The chain has TRBV5-1 and TRBJ2-7; D is uncertain. The CDR3 loop spans 13 amino acids. Germline CDR1 and CDR2: SGHRS and YFSETQ. Trimming left V 4 bases short and J 6 bases short, with 14 bases between. The CDR3 DNA is TGCGCCAGCAGCCCCGAAGGAGCCTCCGAGCAGTACTTC. Protein product: CASSPEGASEQYF.

This chain connects TRBV4-1 to TRBJ1-1; perhaps TRBD1 as D (5 bases). V was pared by 0 bases and J by 4 bases, with 9 bases between. CDR1 and CDR2 (germline): MGHRA, YSYEKL. This CDR3 has 14 residues. In nucleotides, the CDR3 is TGCGCCAGCAGCCAAGACGTGGGGGGCACTGAAGCTTTCTTT. This gives the protein CASSQDVGGTEAFF.

The V and J genes are TRBV7-8 and TRBJ1-5; TRBD1 might be the D (5 bases). Germline CDR1 reads SGHVS; CDR2 reads FQNEAQ. The CDR3 is 15 amino acids. With 6 bases removed from V and 1 base from J, the gap between germline ends came to 13 bases. The CDR3 region has the DNA TGTGCCAGCAGAAGAACCGCAGGGAGCAATCAGCCCCAGCATTTT. Its protein product is CASRRTAGSNQPQHF.

The V and J genes are TRBV11-2 and TRBJ2-1; D call uncertain. Germline CDR1 and CDR2: SGHAT and FQNNGV. Trimming took off 3 bases at V and 4 bases at J, with 10 bases between the two ends. This CDR3 spans 14 amino acids. The CDR3 sequence: CASSLTDPYNEQFF. DNA of the CDR3: TGTGCCAGCAGCTTGACGGACCCATACAATGAGCAGTTCTTC.

V and J are TRBV9 and TRBJ2-1; 7 positions match TRBD1. CDR3 length: 16 amino acids. Germline values: CDR1 SGDLS, CDR2 YYNGEE. The trim removed 0 bases at V and 2 bases at J, leaving 5 bases unmatched. The CDR3 DNA follows: TGTGCCAGCAGCGTAGACGGGACAGACGCCTACAATGAGCAGTTCTTC. Its translation is CASSVDGTDAYNEQFF.

A note on this clone: Other DNA sequences in the sample encode the same CDR3. This rearrangement joins TRBV5-4 to TRBJ1-1; D ambiguous. Germline V CDR1 and CDR2: SGHNT, YYREEE (reference sequence). Trimming took off 0 bases at V and 3 bases at J, with 3 bases between the two ends. This CDR3 has 12 amino acids. The CDR3 here is CASSLGDTEAFF. The CDR3 DNA reads as TGTGCCAGCAGCTTGGGGGACACTGAAGCTTTCTTT.

This chain connects TRBV11-3 to TRBJ2-3, with 10 bases fitting TRBD2. Germline V gene lookup returns CDR1 SGHNT and CDR2 YENEEA. The CDR3 sequence is 17 residues long. V trimming: 1 base; J trimming: 6 bases; junction bases outside the gene matches: 10. The CDR3 sequence: CASSLAPQREGLDTQYF. The CDR3 bases are TGTGCCAGCAGCTTAGCCCCCCAGCGGGAGGGGTTGGATACGCAGTATTTT.

V and J are TRBV7-3 and TRBJ2-3; D possibly corresponds to TRBD1 (7 bases). The CDR3 loop spans 15 amino acids. The V end was cut by 5 bases, the J end by 4 bases, with 16 bases between. CDR1 is SGHTA, CDR2 FQGTGA, per germline. For the CDR3, the DNA is TGTGCCAGCAGCCCGGCAGGGGGGCGGGCAGATACGCAGTATTTT. This encodes CASSPAGGRADTQYF.